These 24 T cell receptor beta chains share one sample of origin, sequenced in a study of blood T cell repertoires in COVID-19 (dated by TCRdb to the early 2020s). Libraries were constructed by the immunoSEQ multiplex PCR assay. The source is immuneACCESS, and TCRdb retained only in-frame sequences with V and J called. Part of the clones is not carried over; for the studies checked, unresolved V genes explain less than half of this, and the remainder is unexplained. A total of around 300,000 clones appear in this sample, more than 80% of them only once. The ten most abundant clones make up around 3% of the sample. The sample comprised peripheral blood. The receptors shown here come from a young woman with active or convalescent COVID-19.

The chain uses TRBV4-3 and TRBJ1-1, with D perhaps matching TRBD1 (5 bases). Trimming cost V 4 bases and J 5 bases, with 11 bases left between them. The V gene's germline CDR1 is LGHNA and CDR2 YSLEER. The CDR3 extends over 13 amino acids. The CDR3 DNA follows: TGCGCCAGCAGCCGAATGGGGGGAACTGAAGCTTTCTTT. It encodes CASSRMGGTEAFF.

This clone was observed a few times. The rearrangement uses TRBV4-3 and TRBJ2-7, with TRBD1 identical over 8 bases. V was pared by 4 bases and J by 2 bases, with 13 bases of the junction left unmatched. Germline CDR1 and CDR2: LGHNA and YSLEER. The CDR3 consists of 17 residues. As DNA, the CDR3 is TGCGCCAGCAGCCCTACCCCGACAGGGGCCTCAACCTACGAGCAGTACTTC. Protein sequence: CASSPTPTGASTYEQYF.

The chain carries TRBV9 and TRBJ1-4; D is possibly TRBD1 (5 bases). Trimming left V 0 bases short and J 12 bases short, with 21 bases between. The CDR3 spans 16 residues. Germline V gene sequence: CDR1 SGDLS, CDR2 YYNGEE. DNA for the CDR3: TGTGCCAGCAGCGTAGATCCCAGTCCGGGAGGGGCGGAACTGTTTTTT. Its protein product is CASSVDPSPGGAELFF.

The chain carries TRBV6-9 and TRBJ2-3, with 7 bases that match TRBD1. CDR1 MNHGY and CDR2 SVAAGI come from the germline V gene. The CDR3 has 14 amino acids. V gave up 11 bases and J gave up 4 bases; unmatched junction bases: 12. CDR3 DNA: TGTGCCTACGTTGCAGGGGGAAGGCCAGATACGCAGTATTTT. Translating it yields CAYVAGGRPDTQYF.

This chain joins TRBV7-8 and TRBJ1-5; D possibly corresponds to TRBD1 (6 bases). Germline CDR1 is SGHVS and CDR2 is FQNEAQ. V was trimmed by 5 bases and J by 5 bases, leaving 10 bases between them. The CDR3 consists of 13 residues. The chain's CDR3 is CASSLTGYQPQHF. In DNA form, the CDR3 reads TGTGCCAGCAGCCTTACAGGGTATCAGCCCCAGCATTTT.

This clone appeared once. The chain couples TRBV28 to TRBJ1-6; TRBD1 aligns across 8 bases. Looked up from germline, CDR1 is MDHEN and CDR2 is SYDVKM. The V segment lost 4 bases and the J segment 10 bases; nucleotides outside the gene matches: 18. The CDR3 is 18 amino acids. The CDR3, as DNA: TGTGCCAGCAGTTCGAGGACAGGGAAAACCACTTGGCGGTCACCCCTCCACTTT. Amino acids: CASSSRTGKTTWRSPLHF.

The chain couples TRBV11-2 to TRBJ1-1; D not resolved. V lost 5 bases, J lost 5 bases, and 18 bases lay in between. Germline V gene sequence: CDR1 SGHAT, CDR2 FQNNGV. The CDR3 consists of 15 residues. CDR3 DNA: TGTGCCAGCAGCCCGGGGAAGGCTGTAAGAACTGAAGCTTTCTTT. Protein sequence: CASSPGKAVRTEAFF.

The chain employs TRBV7-8 and TRBJ2-6; 7 bases line up with TRBD1. V dropped 5 bases and J dropped 3; count of bases not matched to a gene: 7. This CDR3 region has 16 residues. The V gene's germline CDR1 is SGHVS and CDR2 FQNEAQ. CDR3 sequence (DNA): TGTGCCAGCAGCACCAGGGGGTTATATGGGGCCAACGTCCTGACTTTC. This translates into CASSTRGLYGANVLTF. Combining the CDR3 with reference TRBV7-8 and TRBJ2-6 gives the whole variable domain GAGVSQSPRYKVAKRGQDVALRCDPISGHVSLFWYQQALGQGPEFLTYFQNEAQLDKSGLPSDRFFAERPEGSVSTLKIQRTQQEDSAVYLCASSTRGLYGANVLTFGAGSRLTVL.

This clone was seen a handful of times. The chain joins TRBV2 to TRBJ1-1; tentative D call: TRBD1 (5 bases). Looked up from germline, CDR1 is SNHLY and CDR2 is FYNNEI. Trimming removed 6 bases at V and 2 bases at J, with 7 bases between. The CDR3 extends over 12 amino acids. DNA of the CDR3: TGTGCCAGCAGGACAGAAAACACTGAAGCTTTCTTT. It translates to CASRTENTEAFF.

In regard to this clone: Other nucleotide sequences from this sample produce the same CDR3. The chain couples TRBV4-1 to TRBJ2-7, with a tentative D call TRBD2 (7 bases). Germline V CDR1 and CDR2: MGHRA, YSYEKL. The V end was cut by 0 bases, the J end by 2 bases, with 14 bases between. This CDR3 contains 16 residues. The CDR3 nucleotides read TGCGCCAGCAGCCAAGATAGGGGGGGGTCCCCCTACGAGCAGTACTTC. This codes for CASSQDRGGSPYEQYF.

V and J are TRBV5-6 and TRBJ1-4, with D maybe TRBD1 (5 bases). The CDR3 contains 15 residues. CDR1 and CDR2 from the germline V gene are SGHDT and YYEEEE. Trimming stripped 5 bases from V and 8 bases from J, with 19 bases between. For the CDR3, the DNA is TGTGCCAGCAGTTATATGACAGCGGGGGACGAAAAACTGTTTTTT. Translating it yields CASSYMTAGDEKLFF. Filled out from reference TRBV5-6 and TRBJ1-4, the complete variable domain reads DAGVTQSPTHLIKTRGQQVTLRCSPKSGHDTVSWYQQALGQGPQFIFQYYEEEERQRGNFPDRFSGHQFPNYSSELNVNALLLGDSALYLCASSYMTAGDEKLFFGSGTQLSVL.

This rearrangement joins TRBV13 to TRBJ2-7; no definite D call. CDR3 length: 12 residues. Trimming shortened V by 5 bases and J by 2 bases, and 7 bases separated the two germline ends. The germline V gene has CDR1 PRHDT and CDR2 FYEKMQ (reference sequence). CDR3 sequence reads: CASSLKPYEQYF. The CDR3 DNA is TGTGCCAGCAGCCTAAAGCCCTACGAGCAGTACTTC. Looking up the rest from reference TRBV13 and TRBJ2-7 gives the full variable domain: AAGVIQSPRHLIKEKRETATLKCYPIPRHDTVYWYQQGPGQDPQFLISFYEKMQSDKGSIPDRFSAQQFSDYHSELNMSSLELGDSALYFCASSLKPYEQYFGPGTRLTVT.

This rearrangement joins TRBV5-5 to TRBJ1-1; 7 nucleotides line up with TRBD1. The germline V gene encodes CDR1 SGHKS and CDR2 YYEKEE (reference sequence). The CDR3 is 15 residues long. V was clipped by 4 bases and J by 4 bases; unmatched bases: 10. The CDR3 DNA sequence: TGTGCCAGCAGCCCACCGGGACAGTTTGGCACTGAAGCTTTCTTT. Translating it yields CASSPPGQFGTEAFF.

This clone was seen more than once but under ten times. The J gene is TRBJ2-2, the V gene TRBV9, with 9 bases fitting TRBD2. Looked up from germline, CDR1 is SGDLS and CDR2 is YYNGEE. With V trimmed by 3 bases and J by 0 bases, 3 bases remained unmatched. This CDR3 has 16 residues. The CDR3 nucleotides are TGTGCCAGCAGCGCCCTAGCGGGGTCGAACACCGGGGAGCTGTTTTTT. The encoded protein is CASSALAGSNTGELFF.

As concerns this clone: Other DNA sequences in the same sample also yield this CDR3. This chain links TRBV3-1 (or the pseudogene TRBV3-2) with TRBJ2-1, with 7 bases identical to TRBD1. Germline lookup yields CDR1 LGHDT and CDR2 YNNKEL (reference sequence). Trimming at V came to 0 bases and at J to 4 bases, leaving 3 bases not matched to a gene. There are 15 residues in the CDR3. This chain's CDR3 is CASSQDPQGYNEQFF. The CDR3 DNA is TGTGCCAGCAGCCAAGATCCACAGGGGTACAATGAGCAGTTCTTC.

The chain uses TRBV18 and TRBJ2-7, with 7 bases aligning to TRBD1. The V gene's germline CDR1 is KGHSH and CDR2 LQKENI. The CDR3 length is 17 residues. The ends lost 0 bases at V and 0 bases at J; junction bases unmatched: 8. This CDR3 reads CASSPPRQGVGSYEQYF. CDR3 sequence (DNA): TGTGCCAGCTCACCACCGAGACAGGGTGTAGGCTCCTACGAGCAGTACTTC.

This clone was seen only once. The CDR3 spells CASSPTLGHQPQHF. The CDR3 coding sequence is TGTGCCAGCAGCCCAACATTGGGGCATCAGCCCCAGCATTTT. The chain couples TRBV28 to TRBJ1-5; D is perhaps TRBD1 (5 bases). The germline V and J ends were trimmed by 6 bases and 5 bases, with 14 bases remaining between them. CDR3 length equals 14 residues. Looked up from germline, CDR1 is MDHEN and CDR2 is SYDVKM.

The chain combines TRBV12-5 with TRBJ1-2; 7 bases match TRBD1. The CDR3 totals 15 residues. Per the germline V gene, CDR1 is LGHNT and CDR2 is FRNRAP. The chain's CDR3 is CAPLGAQGKAWGYTF. As DNA, the CDR3 is TGTGCCCCTCTGGGCGCACAGGGGAAAGCCTGGGGCTACACCTTC.

The CDR3 loop reads CASSQDPRTGFRTDTQYF. The CDR3 bases are TGTGCCAGCAGCCAAGATCCTCGGACAGGTTTCAGAACAGATACGCAGTATTTT. This rearrangement joins TRBV4-2 to TRBJ2-3, with TRBD1 matching 7 bases. Germline CDR1 and CDR2: LGHNA and YNFKEQ. The junction had 12 bases not matched to a gene; V was cut back by 0 bases and J by 3 bases. The CDR3 is 18 amino acids.

J is TRBJ1-1 and V is TRBV28; D uncertain. The V end was cut by 6 bases, the J end by 1 base, with 6 bases between. The length of the CDR3 is 12 residues. Germline V gene data show CDR1 as MDHEN and CDR2 as SYDVKM. CDR3: CASSYQNTEAFF. The CDR3 DNA is TGTGCCAGCAGCTATCAGAACACTGAAGCTTTCTTT.

This chain uses TRBV27 with TRBJ1-3; unclear D gene. V shed 6 bases and J shed 0 bases, with 12 bases lying between them. Germline lookup yields CDR1 MNHEY and CDR2 SMNVEV (reference sequence). This CDR3 is 15 amino acids long. The CDR3, as DNA: TGTGCCAGCAGCCCAACCCCTAGCTCTGGAAACACCATATATTTT. Translation gives CASSPTPSSGNTIYF.

The J gene is TRBJ1-2, the V gene TRBV5-1; a possible D gene is TRBD1 (5 bases). CDR1 is SGHRS, CDR2 YFSETQ, per germline. Trimming left V 0 bases short and J 4 bases short, with 10 bases between. The CDR3 is 14 residues long. The CDR3 DNA is TGCGCCAGCAGCTTGGCGGGGGACTTCTATGGCTACACCTTC. Protein sequence: CASSLAGDFYGYTF.

This clone appeared once. CDR3 nucleotides: TGTGCCAGCAGTCTTTCCCGACAGCACACAGATACGCAGTATTTT. Its protein is CASSLSRQHTDTQYF. The V call is TRBV28, the J call TRBJ2-3; possibly TRBD1 for D (5 bases). V shed 5 bases and J shed 2 bases, with 14 bases lying between them. The germline V gene encodes CDR1 MDHEN and CDR2 SYDVKM. The CDR3 length is 15 residues. Combining the CDR3 with reference TRBV28 and TRBJ2-3 gives the whole variable domain DVKVTQSSRYLVKRTGEKVFLECVQDMDHENMFWYRQDPGLGLRLIYFSYDVKMKEKGDIPEGYSVSREKKERFSLILESASTNQTSMYLCASSLSRQHTDTQYFGPGTRLTVL.

This rearrangement joins TRBV18 to TRBJ1-2; 7 bases fit TRBD1. With V trimmed by 6 bases and J by 8 bases, 9 bases remained unmatched. The CDR3 has 13 residues. Germline V gene data show CDR1 as KGHSH and CDR2 as LQKENI. The CDR3 region has the DNA TGTGCCAGCTCGCCGACAGGGATGTACGGCTACACCTTC. Translated, it gives CASSPTGMYGYTF.